This T cell receptor beta chain emerged from a study of blood T cell repertoires in COVID-19 (dated by TCRdb to 2020 to 2021). Regarding the complete study: The collaborator samples originated in the United States, Italy and Spain and spanned the acute and convalescent phases of COVID-19. The prospective study material was composed of cDNA or gDNA derived from T cells, B-cell-depleted T cells, or PBMCs. The dataset comprised deeply sampled blood TCRbeta repertoires from subjects exposed to, actively infected with, or recovered from COVID-19. A freely available public database, intended as a resource for researchers studying the immune response to SARS-CoV-2, is where the repertoires were released. Samples were obtained from the ongoing ImmuneRACE study (first 160 participants) and from approximately 1,200 subjects provided by 6 global collaborators. Sample metadata almost always included a de-identified subject ID, COVID-19 status, age in years and sex. Where available, HLA class I and class II types were taken from metadata supplied by the sample provider and were not determined by assay-based typing. Results the study describes overall, beyond this receptor: Clinical and demographic metadata were provided uncurated, with the amount varying by source and participant.

The immunoSEQ Assay, a bias-controlled multiplex PCR, was used to amplify TCRbeta CDR3 regions from genomic DNA. Turning to the authors' computational methods: The number of nucleated cells in each sample was estimated from the amplification of reference gene primers within the assay. To quantify the absolute abundance of each unique TCRbeta CDR3 rearrangement, sequence reads were collapsed and filtered. Productive Simpson clonality was computed per sample as the square root of Simpson's diversity index over productive rearrangements. This is the immuneACCESS table as TCRdb keeps it, with only in-frame sequences that have V and J called. A part of the clones is gone; compared with another copy, unresolved V genes explain less than half, and the rest is unexplained. V and J calls plus clone size are reproduced from that table; the DNA served to infer D and trimming. Recorded for this sample are almost 200,000 clones; roughly 77% of them occurred a single time. Jointly, the top ten make up around 5.4% of the sample.

On this clone itself: The antigen this receptor binds is unknown. Qualities for individual bases were not recorded, and no much larger clone is one base off.

One collaborating source in Seattle enrolled patients while the patients were actively infected and followed the patients over time throughout the course of disease. Whole blood was collected in K2EDTA tubes by collaborating institutions according to the institutions' own protocols. Collaborator samples were shipped for TCRbeta analysis as frozen whole blood, isolated PBMCs, or DNA extracted from either sample type. The CDR3, cysteine through phenylalanine, is 16 amino acids long. CDR3 DNA only is kept here, 48 bases in frame from base 1. Via the germline V gene, CDR1 is SGHVS and CDR2 FNYEAQ. The V end gives up 3 bases and the J end 4 bases, leaving 10 bases in the junction not matched to a gene.

Recombination linked TRBV7-6 to TRBJ2-7; 9 bases in the junction line up with TRBD2. This clonotype was obtained from a woman in her forties with COVID-19, enrolled during active disease. The sequenced sample was peripheral blood. The bases read TGTGCCAGCAGCTTCTCGGCGGGGGGGCGAGGTTACGAGCAGTACTTC. The resulting protein is CASSFSAGGRGYEQYF.